This is a list of T cell receptor beta chains from one sample in a study of technical replicates of blood from a handful of donors. The method was immunoSEQ multiplex PCR; TCRdb's version includes in-frame clones alone and lacks a portion of them. This table has 45,000 to 55,000 clones, about 96% appearing once. Sequenced input: T cells isolated from PBMCs. Every receptor here comes from a human donor in good health. CDR3s include the opening cysteine and the closing phenylalanine or tryptophan. D genes are given only for firm matches. Only some rows state a clone size, as once, few, many or a class for expanded clones.

v_call	d_call	j_call	clone_size	cdr3_nt	cdr3_aa
TRBV30	TRBD1	TRBJ1-2	.	TGTGCCTGGAGGCCGGGACAGGGGGCTGGCTACACCTTC	CAWRPGQGAGYTF
TRBV7-9	.	TRBJ1-1	.	TGTGCCAGCAGTAGAACAGATCGCACTGAAGCTTTCTTT	CASSRTDRTEAFF
TRBV9	.	TRBJ2-7	once	TGTGCCAGCAGCGTAGTGCCAGGGAACTACGAGCAGTACTTC	CASSVVPGNYEQYF
TRBV4-2	TRBD2	TRBJ2-7	.	TGTGCCAGCAGCCACCCTAGCGGATCCTACGAGCAGTACTTC	CASSHPSGSYEQYF
TRBV7-6	.	TRBJ1-1	.	TGTGCCAGCAGCCTAGGACAGAACACTGAAGCTTTCTTT	CASSLGQNTEAFF
TRBV25-1	TRBD2	TRBJ2-1	.	TGTGCCAGCAGTGAATTGAGTAGCGGGAGCTACAATGAGCAGTTCTTC	CASSELSSGSYNEQFF
TRBV5-1	.	TRBJ1-4	once	TGCGCCAGCAGCTCGCAGGGGTTTGGAACTAATGAAAAACTGTTTTTT	CASSSQGFGTNEKLFF
TRBV5-6	.	TRBJ1-2	.	TGTGCCAGCAGCTTGACAGGGATAGATGGCTACACCTTC	CASSLTGIDGYTF
TRBV5-1	.	TRBJ1-1	.	TGCGCCAGCAGCTTGGCCCAGGGGTGGACTGAAGCTTTCTTT	CASSLAQGWTEAFF
TRBV6-1	.	TRBJ2-7	.	TGTGCCGTCCGAACAGGGTTGGGGACCTACGAGCAGTACTTC	CAVRTGLGTYEQYF
TRBV10-3	TRBD2	TRBJ2-7	.	TGTGCCATCAGTGAGGAGCTAGCGGGAGGCCAGGCTTCCTACGAGCAGTACTTC	CAISEELAGGQASYEQYF
TRBV27	TRBD1	TRBJ2-7	.	TGTGCCAGCAGTATCATAGGGACAGGGGAATATTACGAGCAGTACTTC	CASSIIGTGEYYEQYF
TRBV11-2	TRBD1	TRBJ1-3	.	TGTGCCAGCAGCTCTATTAATTTCCGCAGACAGGGAGCTGGAAACACCATATATTTT	CASSSINFRRQGAGNTIYF
TRBV11-2	.	TRBJ2-3	.	TGTGCCAGCAGCTCCCCGGGCACAGATACGCAGTATTTT	CASSSPGTDTQYF
TRBV9	.	TRBJ2-3	.	TGTGCCAGCAGCGTAGACAGCGGCCTTAGCACAGATACGCAGTATTTT	CASSVDSGLSTDTQYF
TRBV19	.	TRBJ2-2	.	TGTGCCAGTAGTGGAAGCGGGCCGGTCAACACCGGGGAGCTGTTTTTT	CASSGSGPVNTGELFF
TRBV27	TRBD2	TRBJ2-7	.	TGTGCCAGCAGGACTAGCGGGTTGACCTACGAGCAGTACTTC	CASRTSGLTYEQYF
TRBV28	TRBD1	TRBJ2-3	.	TGTGCCAGCAGGGCCTCTCAGGGGGCTGGGACAGATACGCAGTATTTT	CASRASQGAGTDTQYF
TRBV27	TRBD1	TRBJ2-7	.	TGTGCCAGCAGCGTGCTGGGACAGGCCTACGAGCAGTACTTC	CASSVLGQAYEQYF
TRBV5-1	.	TRBJ2-6	.	TGCGCCAGCAGCTTACAGGGCAGAGACGGGGCCAACGTCCTGACTTTC	CASSLQGRDGANVLTF
TRBV9	TRBD2	TRBJ2-3	.	TGTGCCAGCAGCCCCATTAGCGGGAGGTGGCCAGATACGCAGTATTTT	CASSPISGRWPDTQYF
TRBV10-3	TRBD1	TRBJ1-1	once	TGTGCCATAGGGACAGCTACCAAGTACACTGAAGCTTTCTTT	CAIGTATKYTEAFF
TRBV5-6	.	TRBJ2-2	.	TGTGCCAGCAGCCATGGACAACAGACCGGGGAGCTGTTTTTT	CASSHGQQTGELFF
TRBV5-6	.	TRBJ2-7	.	TGTGCCAGCAGCTTTTTAAACAGGGTTTACGAGCAGTACTTC	CASSFLNRVYEQYF
TRBV9	.	TRBJ2-7	.	TGTGCCAGCAGCGTCGGACAGCGATACGAGCAGTACTTC	CASSVGQRYEQYF
TRBV19	TRBD1	TRBJ1-5	.	TGTGCCAGTAGTATAGATCGAAATAGCGTGCAGGGGGCGAATCAGCCCCAGCATTTT	CASSIDRNSVQGANQPQHF
TRBV7-8	.	TRBJ1-3	.	TGTGCCAGCAGCCTGGGCTCAGATACTGGAAACACCATATATTTT	CASSLGSDTGNTIYF
TRBV6-5	.	TRBJ2-6	.	TGTGCCAGCAGTTTGGGGGGTTCTGGGGCCAACGTCCTGACTTTC	CASSLGGSGANVLTF
TRBV30	.	TRBJ2-3	.	TGTGCCTGGAGACGGGAAAATACAGATACGCAGTATTTT	CAWRRENTDTQYF